A single sample gave rise to the 28 T cell receptor beta chains below, sequenced in a study of cytomegalovirus exposure and HLA in healthy donors. PCR used 60 Vbeta primers and 13 Jbeta primers. Libraries were prepared by immunoSEQ multiplex PCR; TCRdb keeps only in-frame clonotypes and omits some of them. This table holds 50,000 or so clones, about 76% found once. The sample taken for sequencing was PBMCs. All receptors derive from a female donor in good health and CMV-seronegative.

This clone was seen a single time. The chain employs TRBV9 and TRBJ2-2, with 7 nucleotides matching TRBD1. The CDR3 consists of 15 residues. J lost 3 bases, V lost 5 bases, and 7 bases had no gene match. From germline, CDR1 is SGDLS and CDR2 YYNGEE. Here the CDR3 DNA reads TGTGCCAGCAGTAGGGGGCATAGGGACACCGGGGAGCTGTTTTTT. It codes for CASSRGHRDTGELFF.

The chain carries TRBV7-7 and TRBJ2-3; TRBD1 aligns across 9 bases. CDR3 size: 15 residues. Trimming took 5 bases from V and 5 from J; bases not matched to a gene: 8. Germline CDR1 and CDR2: SSHAT and FNYEAQ (reference sequence). This CDR3 is CASSARTGAEDTQYF. CDR3 coding DNA: TGTGCCAGCAGCGCCCGGACAGGGGCGGAAGATACGCAGTATTTT.

The V gene is TRBV29-1, the J gene TRBJ2-6, with TRBD1 matching over 7 bases. Germline lookup yields CDR1 SQVTM and CDR2 ANQGSEA. After removal of 6 bases from V and 4 bases from J, the junction contained 9 bases not matched to a gene. This CDR3 region has 15 residues. DNA of the CDR3: TGCAGCGTGGCCAGACAGGGTTCAGGGGCCAACGTCCTGACTTTC. This sequence encodes CSVARQGSGANVLTF. Full variable domain (remainder filled in from reference TRBV29-1 and TRBJ2-6): SAVISQKPSRDICQRGTSLTIQCQVDSQVTMMFWYRQQPGQSLTLIATANQGSEATYESGFVIDKFPISRPNLTFSTLTVSNMSPEDSSIYLCSVARQGSGANVLTFGAGSRLTVL.

This clone appeared once. The chain couples TRBV7-6 to TRBJ1-1; D might be TRBD1 (6 bases). Germline V gives CDR1 SGHVS, CDR2 FNYEAQ. V lost 5 bases to trimming and J lost 2 bases, with 12 bases between them. The CDR3 runs to 14 residues. This CDR3 reads CASSPGTTNTEAFF. As DNA, the CDR3 is TGTGCCAGCAGCCCGGGGACAACCAACACTGAAGCTTTCTTT.

The chain recombines TRBV5-1 with TRBJ2-5; 8 positions agree with TRBD1. The J call is in doubt because the DNA end fits TRBJ2-7 better. The CDR3 runs 13 residues. Per germline, CDR1 SGHRS and CDR2 YFSETQ. The CDR3 DNA follows: TGCGCCAGCAACGGACAGGGACTCTTCGAGCAGTACTTC. It translates to CASNGQGLFEQYF.

V is TRBV7-9 and J is TRBJ2-1; 13 bases are shared with TRBD2. The junction had 8 bases not matched to a gene; V was cut back by 1 base and J by 5 bases. In germline, CDR1 is SEHNR, CDR2 FQNEAQ (reference sequence). CDR3 length equals 18 residues. The CDR3 DNA follows: TGTGCCAGCAGCTTAGAGAGACTAGCGGGGGGTAACAACAATGAGCAGTTCTTC. This sequence encodes CASSLERLAGGNNNEQFF. The whole variable domain, remainder taken from reference TRBV7-9 and TRBJ2-1, is DTGVSQNPRHKITKRGQNVTFRCDPISEHNRLYWYRQTLGQGPEFLTYFQNEAQLEKSRLLSDRFSAERPKGSFSTLEIQRTEQGDSAMYLCASSLERLAGGNNNEQFFGPGTRLTVL.

CDR3 region: CASSYRTSLHF. For the CDR3, the DNA is TGTGCCAGCAGCTACCGGACTTCCCTCCACTTT. This chain uses TRBV5-6 with TRBJ1-6, with D hard to call. The germline CDR1 and CDR2 sequences are SGHDT and YYEEEE. The CDR3 has 11 amino acids. The ends were cut back, 3 bases at V and 14 bases at J, with 9 bases in the middle.

This chain joins TRBV30 and TRBJ1-3; no reliable D call. The CDR3 is 12 amino acids. CDR1 and CDR2 (germline): GTSNPN, SVGIG (reference sequence). Trimming left V 7 bases short and J 0 bases short, with 7 bases between. CDR3 loop: CAFSRSGNTIYF. In DNA form, the CDR3 reads TGTGCCTTTAGCCGCTCTGGAAACACCATATATTTT.

The rearrangement uses TRBV7-2 and TRBJ2-5, with 11 nucleotides matching TRBD2. This CDR3 has 17 amino acids. The germline CDR1 and CDR2 sequences are SGHTA and FQGNSA. The V and J ends lost 1 base and 5 bases, in that order; junction bases with no gene match: 9. As DNA, the CDR3 is TGTGCCAGCAGCTTAGTTAGCGGGAGGGCCTTAGGTGAGACCCAGTACTTC. Translating it yields CASSLVSGRALGETQYF.

The chain couples TRBV4-1 to TRBJ2-7, with 12 bases fitting TRBD2. The V segment lost 0 bases and the J segment 6 bases; nucleotides outside the gene matches: 6. The CDR3 length is 16 residues. Germline CDR1 and CDR2: MGHRA and YSYEKL. As DNA, the CDR3 is TGCGCCAGCAGCCAAGAGACTAGCGGGGGACTGGGCGAGCAGTACTTC. Protein product: CASSQETSGGLGEQYF.

V usage is TRBV6-1 and J usage is TRBJ2-3, with a weak D call TRBD2 (5 bases). The V gene's germline CDR1 is MNHNS and CDR2 SASEGT. V was clipped by 6 bases and J by 4 bases, with 17 bases between them. This CDR3 contains 15 residues. In DNA, the CDR3 is TGTGCCAGCAGAGATGGACTGGTTGGGGCAGATACGCAGTATTTT. Amino acids: CASRDGLVGADTQYF.

A few counts support this clone. The chain employs TRBV7-9 and TRBJ1-1; 9 nucleotides line up with TRBD1. CDR3 length: 15 amino acids. V lost 3 bases to trimming and J lost 3 bases; unmatched junction nucleotides: 5. Germline CDR1 and CDR2: SEHNR and FQNEAQ (reference sequence). As DNA, the CDR3 is TGTGCCAGCAGCTTGGGACAGGGAGGGGACACTGAAGCTTTCTTT. Amino acid sequence: CASSLGQGGDTEAFF.

This chain connects TRBV5-1 to TRBJ2-1; 7 bases match TRBD2. Trimming removed 3 bases from V and 4 bases from J; junction bases left unmatched: 4. The germline V gene has CDR1 SGHRS and CDR2 YFSETQ. The CDR3 sequence is 14 residues long. CDR3 in amino acids: CASSSGLTYNEQFF. The DNA for the CDR3 is TGCGCCAGCAGCTCGGGACTAACGTACAATGAGCAGTTCTTC.

In its sample, this clone was seen once. J is TRBJ2-7 and V is TRBV5-1, with 8 bases identical to TRBD1. The J segment lost 7 bases and the V segment lost 0 bases, leaving 9 bases of the junction unmatched. The CDR3 sequence is 15 residues long. Per the germline V gene, CDR1 is SGHRS and CDR2 is YFSETQ. This CDR3 is CASSLDPGGSREQYF. CDR3 in DNA: TGCGCCAGCAGCTTGGATCCAGGGGGCTCGCGGGAGCAGTACTTC.

A remark on this clone: A junction end diverges from the germline sequence, so it may reflect a read error. CDR3 amino acids: CASSYGTAGANALTF. In DNA, the CDR3 is TGTGCCAGCAGTTACGGGACTGCTGGGGCCAACGCCCTGACTTTC. This chain connects TRBV6-6 to TRBJ2-6, with D perhaps TRBD2 (6 bases). The CDR3 totals 15 residues. Germline assignment: CDR1 MNHNY and CDR2 SVGAGI (reference sequence).

The CDR3 loop reads CASSPPVGARNTGELFF. The CDR3 DNA is TGTGCCAGCTCACCACCGGTGGGGGCTAGGAACACCGGGGAGCTGTTTTTT. This chain connects TRBV18 to TRBJ2-2; a possible D gene is TRBD1 (6 bases). The CDR3 extends over 17 amino acids. Trimming stripped 0 bases from V and 1 base from J, with 12 bases between. Germline lookup yields CDR1 KGHSH and CDR2 LQKENI.

This rearrangement joins TRBV15 to TRBJ1-5; D may be TRBD1 (6 bases). Germline-derived CDR1 and CDR2 are LNHNV and YYDKDF (reference sequence). V dropped 5 bases and J dropped 0 bases, with 11 bases sitting between them. The CDR3 contains 15 residues. The CDR3 region is CATSGEGVSNQPQHF. The CDR3 region has the DNA TGTGCCACCAGCGGGGAGGGGGTTAGCAATCAGCCCCAGCATTTT.

The rearrangement links TRBV2 to TRBJ1-2; D is uncertain. V lost 5 bases, J lost 7 bases, and 8 bases lay in between. The CDR3 is 11 residues long. Germline V gene sequence: CDR1 SNHLY, CDR2 FYNNEI. CDR3 residues: CASSRGVGYTF. CDR3 coding DNA: TGTGCCAGCAGTAGAGGCGTTGGCTACACCTTC.

J is TRBJ2-7 and V is TRBV5-4; 8 nucleotides line up with TRBD1. The CDR3 has 16 amino acids. Germline assignment: CDR1 SGHNT and CDR2 YYREEE (reference sequence). The ends lost 0 bases at V and 1 base at J; junction bases unmatched: 6. In DNA form, the CDR3 reads TGTGCCAGCAGCTTGGAGCCGACAGGGGCTTCCTACGAGCAGTACTTC. This gives the protein CASSLEPTGASYEQYF.

J is TRBJ1-1 and V is TRBV2, with 7 bases aligning to TRBD1. Germline V lookup: CDR1 SNHLY, CDR2 FYNNEI. The J segment lost 4 bases and the V segment lost 6 bases, leaving 5 bases of the junction unmatched. This CDR3 is built from 13 residues. CDR3 bases: TGTGCCAGCAGCCTGACAGGGCCCACTGAAGCTTTCTTT. Encoded protein: CASSLTGPTEAFF.

The J gene is TRBJ2-5, the V gene TRBV5-1, with TRBD2 matching over 8 bases. Germline lookup yields CDR1 SGHRS and CDR2 YFSETQ. After removal of 1 base from V and 2 bases from J, the junction contained 4 bases not matched to a gene. This CDR3 contains 15 residues. The DNA of the CDR3 is TGCGCCAGCAGCTTGTTTACGGGGGGGCAAGAGACCCAGTACTTC. Translating it yields CASSLFTGGQETQYF.

This clone is a singleton in its sample. This chain uses TRBV19 with TRBJ2-7, with a weak D call TRBD1 (5 bases). Germline V gives CDR1 LNHDA, CDR2 SQIVND (reference sequence). The V end was cut by 3 bases, the J end by 2 bases, with 8 bases between. This CDR3 is built from 13 residues. The CDR3 DNA reads as TGTGCCAGTAGTATCCCAGGGCCCTACGAGCAGTACTTC. Protein product: CASSIPGPYEQYF.

The table lists this clone with a few counts. The chain carries TRBV6-5 and TRBJ1-1, with D maybe TRBD1 (6 bases). Trimming took 5 bases from V and 6 from J, leaving 16 bases between them. CDR3 length equals 14 residues. Germline V gives CDR1 MNHEY, CDR2 SVGAGI. Here the CDR3 DNA reads TGTGCCAGCAGTGAGGGGGTCAGGGTGGCTGAAGCTTTCTTT. Its protein product is CASSEGVRVAEAFF.

The CDR3 loop is CASSMRRTGEETQYF. CDR3 DNA sequence: TGTGCCAGTAGTATGAGGAGGACAGGCGAAGAGACCCAGTACTTC. The gene calls are TRBV19 and TRBJ2-5; TRBD1 agrees at 7 bases. The CDR3 runs to 15 residues. V was pared by 3 bases and J by 3 bases, with 7 bases of the junction left unmatched. Germline-derived CDR1 and CDR2 are LNHDA and SQIVND (reference sequence).

The J gene is TRBJ2-5, the V gene TRBV2; D not certain. The V end was cut by 1 base, the J end by 5 bases, with 14 bases between. CDR1 and CDR2 from the germline V gene are SNHLY and FYNNEI. This CDR3 region has 15 residues. The CDR3 sequence: CASSEEYAGWETQYF. DNA of the CDR3: TGTGCCAGCAGTGAAGAGTATGCAGGTTGGGAGACCCAGTACTTC.

The chain joins TRBV5-5 to TRBJ2-7; perhaps TRBD1 as D (6 bases). V was pared by 6 bases and J by 4 bases, with 17 bases between. Germline lookup yields CDR1 SGHKS and CDR2 YYEKEE (reference sequence). CDR3 size: 14 residues. CDR3 sequence reads: CASIPSGRGYEQYF. CDR3 nucleotides: TGTGCCAGCATCCCTTCGGGCAGGGGATACGAGCAGTACTTC.

The chain joins TRBV10-2 to TRBJ1-2; D gene unclear. Trimming removed 0 bases at V and 6 bases at J, with 14 bases between. Germline-derived CDR1 and CDR2 are WSHSY and SAAADI. The CDR3 has 15 residues. CDR3 sequence (DNA): TGCGCCAGCAGTGAGTCTGTAGTCGGGGTAAATGGCTACACCTTC. Its translation: CASSESVVGVNGYTF.

This clone was counted a few times. The V call is TRBV2, the J call TRBJ2-7; D is undetermined. Germline V gives CDR1 SNHLY, CDR2 FYNNEI. The CDR3 is made up of 12 amino acids. V was cut by 4 bases and J by 0 bases, with 4 bases left in between. The CDR3, as DNA: TGTGCCAGCAGTGTCGGCTCCTACGAGCAGTACTTC. Protein product: CASSVGSYEQYF.